Listed below are T cell receptor beta chains from one sample, sequenced in a study of identical twins. TCRdb ran MiXCR on the 5' RACE reads and lists one entry per CDR3 protein. The sample yields about 900,000 distinct CDR3 sequences, around 12% seen once. This same sample was also part of a study on yellow fever vaccine responses in identical twins.

Specimen: PBMCs. These receptors all stem from a woman aged 18-30 years in good health. Each CDR3 is given with its conserved first and last residue. The D gene is left open where the match is weak. Rows give clone size only sometimes, using once, few, many, or a class for an expanded clone.

D gene,J gene,V gene,clone size,CDR3 DNA,CDR3 protein
TRBD2,TRBJ2-1,TRBV3-1,few,TGTGCCAGCAGCCAAGCCCCTAGCGGGGGTGGGGATGAGCAGTTCTTC,CASSQAPSGGGDEQFF
-,TRBJ1-1,TRBV9,-,TGTGCCAGCAGCGTAGCCGCGGGGCCGTTGAACACTGAAGCTTTCTTT,CASSVAAGPLNTEAFF
TRBD2,TRBJ2-5,TRBV2,few,TGTGCCAGCGGGAGGGTCGGGTACCAAGAGACCCAGTACTTC,CASGRVGYQETQYF
-,TRBJ2-1,TRBV6-2/TRBV6-3,few,TGTGCCAGCAATTTAGCTTCCTACAATGAGCAGTTCTTC,CASNLASYNEQFF
-,TRBJ2-5,TRBV7-8,few,TGTGCCAGCACCTCACAGAGGGTTTCGGGTGGGACCCAGTACTTC,CASTSQRVSGGTQYF
TRBD2,TRBJ2-3,TRBV15,few,TGTGCCACCAGCAGCACTAGCGGGGGGGCCTTAGATACGCAGTATTTT,CATSSTSGGALDTQYF
TRBD2,TRBJ2-5,TRBV20-1,-,TGCAGTGCCACAGCGGGGTTCCAAGAGACCCAGTACTTC,CSATAGFQETQYF
TRBD2,TRBJ2-1,TRBV28,-,TGTGCCATCGGACTAGCCTACAATGAGCAGTTCTTC,CAIGLAYNEQFF
-,TRBJ2-5,TRBV2,many,TGTGCCAGCAGTGAACAAGAGACCCAGTACTTC,CASSEQETQYF
TRBD1,TRBJ1-1,TRBV24-1,many,TGTGCCACCAGGGGACAGGTGAACACTGAAGCTTTCTTT,CATRGQVNTEAFF
-,TRBJ1-2,TRBV12-3/TRBV12-4,few,TGTGCCAGCAGTCCTTCCGCAGTCCCCAGGGATAATGGCTACACCTTC,CASSPSAVPRDNGYTF
TRBD2,TRBJ2-1,TRBV20-1,few,TGCAGTGCTAGAGAGATAGCGGGAGGCCGGTCCTACAATGAGCAGTTCTTC,CSAREIAGGRSYNEQFF
-,TRBJ2-1,TRBV3-1,few,TGTGCCAGCAGCCAAACAGGACCTTGGGAGCAGTTCTTC,CASSQTGPWEQFF
-,TRBJ1-6,TRBV3-1,many,TGTGCCAGCAGCCAAGGGGCAGAAACTAATTCACCCCTCCACTTT,CASSQGAETNSPLHF
TRBD2,TRBJ2-7,TRBV2,few,TGTGCCAGCAGGGCAACACAGACTAGCGGGGGGAACGAGCAGTACTTC,CASRATQTSGGNEQYF
TRBD1,TRBJ2-7,TRBV25-1,few,TGTGCCAGCAGTGAAAGGCTGGACAGGATACCCTACGAGCAGTACTTC,CASSERLDRIPYEQYF
-,TRBJ2-7,TRBV5-1,few,TGCGCCAGCAGCTTGGTGTGGGGGGCTGGAAACGAGCAGTACTTC,CASSLVWGAGNEQYF
-,TRBJ2-1,TRBV28,many,TGTGCCACGGGACTCCGCTACAATGAGCAGTTCTTC,CATGLRYNEQFF
-,TRBJ1-1,TRBV5-1,few,TGCGCCAGCAGTTCGACAGCGAACCTTAACACTGAAGCTTTCTTT,CASSSTANLNTEAFF
-,TRBJ1-5,TRBV7-9,many,TGTGCCAGCAGCTTAGATGGGGGTAGCAATCAGCCCCAGCATTTT,CASSLDGGSNQPQHF
-,TRBJ1-3,TRBV12-3/TRBV12-4,-,TGTGCCAGCAGCGTTATGAGCGGGAGAAACACCATATATTTT,CASSVMSGRNTIYF
TRBD1,TRBJ2-7,TRBV2,many,TGTGCCAGCATCCGGGACAGGGGCCACGAGCAGTACTTC,CASIRDRGHEQYF
-,TRBJ1-1,TRBV20-1,-,TGCAGTGTAAAGGGGGGGCGGACTGAAGCTTTCTTT,CSVKGGRTEAFF
TRBD2,TRBJ2-7,TRBV27,-,TGTGCCAGCAGTTTGTCTACTAGCGCATACGAGCAGTACTTC,CASSLSTSAYEQYF
-,TRBJ2-7,TRBV5-1,many,TGCGCCAGCAGCAATTCTAGCGATCCCTACGAGCAGTACTTC,CASSNSSDPYEQYF
-,TRBJ2-3,TRBV20-1,-,TGCAGTGCCCATGGACTTCTCACAGATACGCAGTATTTT,CSAHGLLTDTQYF
TRBD1,TRBJ2-3,TRBV6-1,few,TGTGCCAGCCGGGACAGGGGGTACTACGATACGCAGTATTTT,CASRDRGYYDTQYF
-,TRBJ2-1,TRBV24-1,few,TGTGCCACCAGTGACCCCCAATACAATGAGCAGTTCTTC,CATSDPQYNEQFF
-,TRBJ2-1,TRBV24-1,-,TGTGCCACCAGTTTTGGGATGGGGCTCTCCAATGAGCAGTTCTTC,CATSFGMGLSNEQFF
-,TRBJ1-3,TRBV10-3,-,TGTGCCATCAGTTCAGGGGCCACCTCTGGAAACACCATATATTTT,CAISSGATSGNTIYF
-,TRBJ1-5,TRBV12-3/TRBV12-4,many,TGTGCCAGCAGAGCCGGGGGCAATCAGCCCCAGCATTTT,CASRAGGNQPQHF
-,TRBJ2-5,TRBV3-1,many,TGCGCCAGCAGCCAAGAAGAGACCCAGTACTTC,CASSQEETQYF
TRBD2,TRBJ2-2,TRBV5-1,-,TGCGCCAGCTCTTACTTTCTCCGGGACACAACGGGACTAGCGGGAGAATCGGGGGAGCTGTTTTTT,CASSYFLRDTTGLAGESGELFF
-,TRBJ2-5,TRBV5-1,few,TGCGCCAGCTCGGCGGAGGGGTGGGAGACCCAGTACTTC,CASSAEGWETQYF
-,TRBJ2-1,TRBV7-9,-,TGTGCCAGCAGCTTAAATGCGAGGAATGAGCAGTTCTTC,CASSLNARNEQFF
-,TRBJ2-4,TRBV12-3/TRBV12-4,many,TGTGCCAGCAGCTTGCGGCTAGCCAAAAACATTCAGTACTTC,CASSLRLAKNIQYF
-,TRBJ1-5,TRBV20-1,-,TGCAGTGCTAGAGACAGGGGTAGCAATCAGCCCCAGCATTTT,CSARDRGSNQPQHF
-,TRBJ1-1,TRBV7-2,many,TGTGCCAGCAGCCAGAGCTGGGACACCATGAACACTGAAGCTTTCTTT,CASSQSWDTMNTEAFF
-,TRBJ1-5,TRBV20-1,-,TGCAGTGCTAGTACCCGGCAGATTACAAGCAATCAGCCCCAGCATTTT,CSASTRQITSNQPQHF
-,TRBJ2-7,TRBV12-3/TRBV12-4,few,TGTGCCAGCAGGGCCGCGGGTCATAGCTCCTACGAGCAGTACTTC,CASRAAGHSSYEQYF
-,TRBJ2-5,TRBV12-3/TRBV12-4,-,TGTGCCAGCAGTCCTATTAGGGAGACCCAGTACTTC,CASSPIRETQYF
-,TRBJ2-7,TRBV5-1,-,TGCGCCAGCAGAGTGGAGGGGCGATACGAGCAGTACTTC,CASRVEGRYEQYF
-,TRBJ1-1,TRBV29-1,many,TGCAGCCTTCGCAGGGTTGACACTGAAGCTTTCTTT,CSLRRVDTEAFF
-,TRBJ2-1,TRBV24-1,-,TGTGCCACCAGTGATTGGCGTCAGGGCAATAAGCAGTTCTTC,CATSDWRQGNKQFF
-,TRBJ1-2,TRBV2,-,TGTGCCAGCAGTGTCGCGACAGAACTCGGGGTTAACTATGGCTACACCTTC,CASSVATELGVNYGYTF
TRBD1,TRBJ2-2,TRBV20-1,many,TGCAGTGCTAGCTTCAGGGGGTTTTCCGGGGAGCTGTTTTTT,CSASFRGFSGELFF